This T cell receptor (beta chain) was sequenced during a study of blood T cell repertoires in COVID-19. On the study more broadly: Material from acute and convalescent COVID-19 was sourced from the United States, Italy and Spain. PBMCs, B-cell-depleted T cells, or T cells were the source of the cDNA or gDNA that made up the material.

The length of the CDR3 is 13 residues. The trim removed 5 bases at V and 8 bases at J, leaving 4 bases unmatched. The germline CDR1 and CDR2 sequences are MNHEY and SVGAGI. The repertoire was sequenced with immunoSEQ multiplex PCR; TCRdb's copy has only in-frame clones and lacks some. Here the sample spans fewer than 350,000 clones, 85% being singletons. Sequenced input: peripheral blood. V usage is TRBV6-5 and J usage is TRBJ1-4; 8 bases align to TRBD1. The source of this sequence is a woman between 45 and 65 years old with active or convalescent COVID-19. CDR3 DNA: TGTGCCAGCAGTCCACAGGGGGTAGAAAAACTGTTTTTT. Translation: CASSPQGVEKLFF.